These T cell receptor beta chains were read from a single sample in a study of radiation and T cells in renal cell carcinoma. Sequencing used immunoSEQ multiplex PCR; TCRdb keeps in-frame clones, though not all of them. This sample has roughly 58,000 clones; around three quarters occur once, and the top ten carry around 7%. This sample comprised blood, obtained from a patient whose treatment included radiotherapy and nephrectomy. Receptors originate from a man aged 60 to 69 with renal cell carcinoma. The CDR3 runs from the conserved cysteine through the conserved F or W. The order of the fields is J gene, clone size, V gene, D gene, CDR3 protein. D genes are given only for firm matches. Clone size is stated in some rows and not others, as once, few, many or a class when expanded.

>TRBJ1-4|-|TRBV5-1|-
CASSWGISTNEKLFF
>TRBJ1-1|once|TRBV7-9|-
CASSFPGLNTEAFF
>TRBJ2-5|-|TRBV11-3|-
CASSTRTLAETQYF
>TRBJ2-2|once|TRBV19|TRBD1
CASSPGQGTTGELFF
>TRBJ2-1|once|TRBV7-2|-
CASSDQSGTEQFF
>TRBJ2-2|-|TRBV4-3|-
CASSQDQNTGELFF
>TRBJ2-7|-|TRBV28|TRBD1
CASSAGGQGSKGQYF
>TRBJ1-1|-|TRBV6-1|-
CASRDPGFNTEAFF
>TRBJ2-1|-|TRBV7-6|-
CASSSAADYNEQFF
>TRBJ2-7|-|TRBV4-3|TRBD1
CASSQDVLVTGKYF
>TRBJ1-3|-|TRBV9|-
CASSATLLSGNTIYF
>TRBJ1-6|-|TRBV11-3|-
CASSRTWNSPLHF
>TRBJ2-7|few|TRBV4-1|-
CASSQETIGEQYF
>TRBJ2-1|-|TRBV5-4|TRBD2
CASTHTGTSANEQFF
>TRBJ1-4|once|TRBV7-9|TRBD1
CASSFVTWGQLNEKLFF
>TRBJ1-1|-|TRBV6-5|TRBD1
CASSYSRDRGTEAFF
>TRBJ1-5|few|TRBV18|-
CASSPVGLSNQPQHF
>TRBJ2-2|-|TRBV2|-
CANTRDSANTGELFF
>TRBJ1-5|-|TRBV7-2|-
CASSRDGGQPQHF
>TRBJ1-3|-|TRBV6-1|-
CASIPSGGNTIYF
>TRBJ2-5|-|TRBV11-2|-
CASSAGVAETQYF
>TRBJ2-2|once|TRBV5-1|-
CASSLKLAGELFF
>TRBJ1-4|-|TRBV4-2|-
CASSQGTLNEKLFF
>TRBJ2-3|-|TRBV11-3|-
CASSLMDGDTQYF
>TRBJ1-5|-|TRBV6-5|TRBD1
CASSTRGGAFQPQHF
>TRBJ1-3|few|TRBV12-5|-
CASGSGDPGNTIYF
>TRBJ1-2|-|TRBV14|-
CASSQDRSYGYTF
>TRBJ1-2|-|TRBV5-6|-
CASSPTTSYGYTF
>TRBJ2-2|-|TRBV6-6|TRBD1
CASTRDRGRTGELFF
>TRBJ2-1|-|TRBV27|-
CASFSPGWGQTEQFF
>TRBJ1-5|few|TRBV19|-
CASSIGNNQPQHF